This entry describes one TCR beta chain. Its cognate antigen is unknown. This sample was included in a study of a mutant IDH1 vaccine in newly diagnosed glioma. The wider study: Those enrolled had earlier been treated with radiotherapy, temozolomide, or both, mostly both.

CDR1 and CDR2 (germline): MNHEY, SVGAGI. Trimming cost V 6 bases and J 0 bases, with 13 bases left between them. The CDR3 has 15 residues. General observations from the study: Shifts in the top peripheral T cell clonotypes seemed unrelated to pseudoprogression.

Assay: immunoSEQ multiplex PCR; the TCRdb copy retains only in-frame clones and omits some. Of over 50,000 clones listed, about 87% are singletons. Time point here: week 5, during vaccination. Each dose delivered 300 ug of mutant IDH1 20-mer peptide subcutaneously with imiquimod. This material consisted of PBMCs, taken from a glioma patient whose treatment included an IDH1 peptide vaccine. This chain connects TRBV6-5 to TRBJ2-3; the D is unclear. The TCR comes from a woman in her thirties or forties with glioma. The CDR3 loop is CASSPTGPSTDTQYF. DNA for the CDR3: TGTGCCAGCAGCCCCACTGGGCCCAGCACAGATACGCAGTATTTT.